This entry is about one T cell receptor (beta chain). Its cognate antigen is unknown. A much larger clone sits a single nucleotide away, making a read error possible. The V gene's germline CDR1 is MNHEY and CDR2 SVGAGI. The CDR3 sequence is 16 residues long. V shed 0 bases, J shed 4 bases, and the junction held 6 bases outside the gene matches. A modified ARM-PCR protocol with three rounds of nested PCR amplified TCRbeta. A single record per CDR3 protein comes from TCRdb applying MiXCR to the multiplex PCR reads. The table lists approximately 120,000 distinct CDR3 sequences, approximately 82% of them singletons. This entry belongs to a study of tumor and adjacent non-tumor tissue in lung cancer. Study-wide background: There were some 11 adenocarcinoma, a couple of squamous cell carcinoma and 1 small cell lung cancer cases. About 4.17 million productive TCRbeta reads were obtained per sample on average. Study-level findings and limits: Top 100 clones took a larger repertoire share in normal lung. Higher tumor TCR diversity was associated with shorter survival.

This sample's RNA came from whole unsorted tissue. The V gene is TRBV6-5, the J gene TRBJ1-3; TRBD1 matches 7 bases. The material sequenced was lung tumor tissue. The sequence was obtained from a woman aged 55 to 70 with non-small cell lung cancer. The CDR3 DNA follows: TGTGCCAGCAGTTACTCGAGGGGGCAGAAGGGAAACACCATATATTTT. Its translation is CASSYSRGQKGNTIYF.